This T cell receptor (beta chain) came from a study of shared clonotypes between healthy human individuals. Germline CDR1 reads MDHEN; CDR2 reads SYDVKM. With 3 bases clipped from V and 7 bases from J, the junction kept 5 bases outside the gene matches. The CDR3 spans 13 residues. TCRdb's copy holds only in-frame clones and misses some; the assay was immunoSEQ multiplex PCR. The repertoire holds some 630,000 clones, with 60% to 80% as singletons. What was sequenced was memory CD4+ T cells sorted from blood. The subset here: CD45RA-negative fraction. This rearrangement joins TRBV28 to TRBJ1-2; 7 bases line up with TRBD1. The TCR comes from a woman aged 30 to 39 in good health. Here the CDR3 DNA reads TGTGCCAGCAGTTTTGCGACAGGGATTGGCTACACCTTC. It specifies CASSFATGIGYTF.